This TCR beta chain was sequenced during a study of T cell responses to AZD1222 COVID-19 vaccine. Study-level findings and limits: Repertoire collection took place solely once the T cell response had peaked. After two AZD1222 doses, spike-specific TCR breadth and depth rose versus day 0. Clonal diversity was possibly underestimated; the donors were predominantly white British and more often female.

About this clone itself: The antigen is undetermined.

Using immunoSEQ multiplex PCR, the repertoire was profiled, and TCRdb retains in-frame clones only, with some absent. The sample holds approximately 140,000 clones, roughly 92% seen once. Trimming pared 2 bases from V and 4 bases from J, leaving 6 bases between. CDR1 and CDR2 from the germline V gene are MNHEY and SVGAGI. CDR3 length: 12 amino acids. Second-dose recipients at about 4 or about 12 weeks were treated as one pooled group. J is TRBJ2-7 and V is TRBV6-5; D not certain. The clonotype was recovered from an adult who received the AZD1222 COVID-19 vaccine. Sample: peripheral blood, taken 28 days after the second AZD1222 dose. DNA for the CDR3: TGTGCCAGCAGTTACGGTCTATACGAGCAGTACTTC. Protein: CASSYGLYEQYF.